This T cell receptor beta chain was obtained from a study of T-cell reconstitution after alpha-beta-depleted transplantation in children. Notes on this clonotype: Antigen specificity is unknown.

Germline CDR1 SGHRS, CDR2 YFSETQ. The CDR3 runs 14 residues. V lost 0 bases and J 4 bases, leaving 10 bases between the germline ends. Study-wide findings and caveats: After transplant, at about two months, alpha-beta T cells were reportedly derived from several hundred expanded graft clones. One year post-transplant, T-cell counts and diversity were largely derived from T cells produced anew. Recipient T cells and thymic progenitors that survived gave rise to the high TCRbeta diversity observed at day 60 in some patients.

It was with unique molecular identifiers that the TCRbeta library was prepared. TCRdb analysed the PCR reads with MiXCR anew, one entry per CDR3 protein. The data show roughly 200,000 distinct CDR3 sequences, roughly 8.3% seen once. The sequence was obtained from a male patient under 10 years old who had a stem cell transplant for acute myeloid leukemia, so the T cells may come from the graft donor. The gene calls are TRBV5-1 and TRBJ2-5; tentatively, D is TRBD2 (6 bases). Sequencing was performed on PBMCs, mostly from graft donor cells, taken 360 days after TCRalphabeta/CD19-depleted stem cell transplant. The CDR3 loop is CASSLVGSGETQYF. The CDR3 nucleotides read TGCGCCAGCAGCTTGGTTGGTAGCGGAGAGACCCAGTACTTC. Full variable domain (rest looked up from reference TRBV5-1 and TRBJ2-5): KAGVTQTPRYLIKTRGQQVTLSCSPISGHRSVSWYQQTPGQGLQFLFEYFSETQRNKGNFPGRFSGRQFSNSRSEMNVSTLELGDSALYLCASSLVGSGETQYFGPGTRLLVL.